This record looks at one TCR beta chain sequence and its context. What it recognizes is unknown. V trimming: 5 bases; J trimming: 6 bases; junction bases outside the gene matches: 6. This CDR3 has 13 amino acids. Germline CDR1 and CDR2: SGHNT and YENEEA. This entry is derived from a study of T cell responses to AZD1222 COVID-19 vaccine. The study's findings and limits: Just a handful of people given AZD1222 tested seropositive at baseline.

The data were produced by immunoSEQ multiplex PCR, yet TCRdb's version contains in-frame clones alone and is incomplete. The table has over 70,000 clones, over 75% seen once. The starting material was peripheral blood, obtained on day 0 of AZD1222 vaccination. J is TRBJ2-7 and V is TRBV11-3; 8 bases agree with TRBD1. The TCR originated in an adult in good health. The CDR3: CASSGRQGLEQYF. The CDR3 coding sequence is TGTGCCAGCAGCGGACGACAGGGGCTCGAGCAGTACTTC. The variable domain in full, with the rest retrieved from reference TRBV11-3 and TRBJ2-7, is EAGVVQSPRYKIIEKKQPVAFWCNPISGHNTLYWYLQNLGQGPELLIRYENEEAVDDSQLPKDRFSAERLKGVDSTLKIQPAELGDSAVYLCASSGRQGLEQYFGPGTRLTVT.